The 26 T cell receptor beta chains in this list originate from one sample, sequenced in a study of blood T cell repertoires in COVID-19. The table came from immunoSEQ multiplex PCR; TCRdb's copy has only in-frame clones and leaves some out. This sample has some 300,000 clones, with about 87% found just once. Source material: peripheral blood. These receptors all stem from a woman in her 30s who had recovered from COVID-19.

The CDR3 sequence is CASSQDEVSTSTGELFF. DNA for the CDR3: TGTGCCAGCAGCCAAGATGAGGTAAGTACTAGCACCGGGGAGCTGTTTTTT. The rearrangement uses TRBV3-1 (or the pseudogene TRBV3-2) and TRBJ2-2; D is perhaps TRBD2 (5 bases). Trimming pared 0 bases from V and 4 bases from J, leaving 15 bases between. The germline CDR1 and CDR2 sequences are LGHDT and YNNKEL (reference sequence). This CDR3 is built from 17 residues.

The chain couples TRBV18 to TRBJ2-2; TRBD2 aligns across 12 bases. This CDR3 is 15 amino acids long. Germline V gene lookup returns CDR1 KGHSH and CDR2 LQKENI. V shed 3 bases, J shed 6 bases, and the junction held 2 bases outside the gene matches. The CDR3 loop is CASSPTSGGAGELFF. DNA for the CDR3: TGTGCCAGCTCACCGACTAGCGGGGGCGCCGGGGAGCTGTTTTTT.

This chain links TRBV27 with TRBJ1-4; D possibly corresponds to TRBD1 (6 bases). This CDR3 spans 15 amino acids. CDR1 is MNHEY and CDR2 is SMNVEV in the germline V gene (reference sequence). Trimming shortened V by 5 bases and J by 7 bases, and 17 bases separated the two germline ends. CDR3 nucleotides: TGTGCCAGCAGTATTCGAAGGGGGAGTACTGAAAAACTGTTTTTT. This gives the protein CASSIRRGSTEKLFF.

The chain uses TRBV6-6 and TRBJ2-4; perhaps TRBD1 as D (6 bases). The CDR3 totals 15 residues. Germline-derived CDR1 and CDR2 are MNHNY and SVGAGI (reference sequence). The ends were cut back, 6 bases at V and 4 bases at J, with 16 bases in the middle. CDR3 region: CASSPTGSEKNIQYF. CDR3 DNA sequence: TGTGCCAGCAGCCCCACAGGGAGTGAAAAAAACATTCAGTACTTC.

V and J are TRBV30 and TRBJ1-2; 8 bases align to TRBD1. The CDR3 contains 13 residues. Germline CDR1 and CDR2: GTSNPN and SVGIG (reference sequence). The V segment lost 3 bases and the J segment 4 bases; nucleotides outside the gene matches: 4. In nucleotides, the CDR3 is TGTGCCTGGAGAACAGGGGGTGGCTATGGCTACACCTTC. Translating gives CAWRTGGGYGYTF.

The chain combines TRBV5-1 with TRBJ2-1, with 9 positions matching TRBD1. CDR1 is SGHRS, CDR2 YFSETQ, per germline. The CDR3 runs 15 residues. The V gene end was trimmed by 3 bases and the J gene end by 7 bases; junction bases not matched to a gene: 8. CDR3 nucleotide sequence: TGCGCCAGCAGCTGGGGGCCGGGACAGGGTAATGAGCAGTTCTTC. Protein: CASSWGPGQGNEQFF.

The chain uses TRBV28 and TRBJ1-5; D perhaps matches TRBD1 (6 bases). With 9 bases removed from V and 5 bases from J, the gap between germline ends came to 17 bases. CDR3 length: 14 residues. CDR1 and CDR2 from the germline V gene are MDHEN and SYDVKM. CDR3 in DNA: TGTGCCAGTAGAGGGGGGGGTTTTTATCAGCCCCAGCATTTT. It specifies CASRGGGFYQPQHF.

This clone was found once. The chain joins TRBV4-1 to TRBJ2-1, with TRBD2 matching over 8 bases. The CDR3 is 17 residues long. V was clipped by 6 bases and J by 9 bases; unmatched bases: 19. CDR1 and CDR2 from the germline V gene are MGHRA and YSYEKL. The CDR3 region is CASSPFSLAGLGGEQFF. The DNA of the CDR3 is TGCGCCAGCAGTCCTTTCTCCCTAGCGGGCCTCGGGGGTGAGCAGTTCTTC.

The chain uses TRBV4-1 and TRBJ2-3, with TRBD2 identical over 11 bases. The CDR3 totals 19 residues. CDR1 and CDR2 (germline): MGHRA, YSYEKL. V lost 0 bases and J lost 3; bases outside the gene matches: 11. The CDR3 DNA follows: TGCGCCAGCAGCCAAGATAGTCTAGCGGGGGGCTTTTTTACAGATACGCAGTATTTT. This codes for CASSQDSLAGGFFTDTQYF.

This chain joins TRBV12-3 or TRBV12-4 and TRBJ1-2; 8 nucleotides align to TRBD1. With V trimmed by 4 bases and J by 4 bases, 2 bases remained unmatched. The CDR3 has 13 residues. For the CDR3, the DNA is TGTGCCAGCAGTTCGGGACAGGCCTATGGCTACACCTTC. Protein: CASSSGQAYGYTF.

This chain joins TRBV7-9 and TRBJ2-1; TRBD2 agrees at 9 bases. The germline V gene encodes CDR1 SEHNR and CDR2 FQNEAQ (reference sequence). The length of the CDR3 is 15 residues. Losses at the gene ends were 1 base for V and 5 bases for J; bases not matched to a gene: 3. CDR3 DNA: TGTGCCAGCAGCTTAGTACGCGGGGGGGACAATGAGCAGTTCTTC. Translation gives CASSLVRGGDNEQFF.

On this clone: This sample includes further DNA sequences coding for the same CDR3. The rearrangement uses TRBV27 and TRBJ1-2, with D tentatively TRBD1 (6 bases). The ends were cut back, 7 bases at V and 7 bases at J, with 13 bases in the middle. CDR1 MNHEY and CDR2 SMNVEV come from the germline V gene (reference sequence). The CDR3 loop spans 12 amino acids. CDR3 protein: CASKKQGSGYTF. The DNA for the CDR3 is TGTGCCAGCAAAAAGCAGGGGTCTGGCTACACCTTC.

V gene TRBV4-1 combines with J gene TRBJ1-1; possibly TRBD1 for D (5 bases). CDR1 and CDR2 (germline): MGHRA, YSYEKL. V was clipped by 3 bases and J by 4 bases, with 15 bases between them. The CDR3 has 15 amino acids. The CDR3 DNA reads as TGCGCCAGCAGCCATCCGGGCATGGGGCCCACTGAAGCTTTCTTT. This codes for CASSHPGMGPTEAFF.

The rearrangement joins TRBV2 to TRBJ2-5; perhaps TRBD1 as D (5 bases). The CDR3 extends over 12 amino acids. V was trimmed by 7 bases and J by 2 bases, leaving 8 bases between them. Germline V gene lookup returns CDR1 SNHLY and CDR2 FYNNEI. CDR3 loop: CASTREQETQYF. CDR3 nucleotides: TGTGCCAGCACCAGGGAACAAGAGACCCAGTACTTC. The variable domain in full, with the rest retrieved from reference TRBV2 and TRBJ2-5, is EPEVTQTPSHQVTQMGQEVILRCVPISNHLYFYWYRQILGQKVEFLVSFYNNEISEKSEIFDDQFSVERPDGSNFTLKIRSTKLEDSAMYFCASTREQETQYFGPGTRLLVL.

The chain is built from TRBV19 and TRBJ1-5, with a weak D call TRBD1 (6 bases). CDR1 is LNHDA and CDR2 is SQIVND in the germline V gene (reference sequence). V gave up 6 bases and J gave up 2 bases, with 14 bases separating them. The CDR3 is made up of 15 amino acids. The CDR3 sequence: CASSPRGSGNQPQHF. The CDR3, as DNA: TGTGCCAGTAGCCCCAGGGGATCGGGCAATCAGCCCCAGCATTTT.

The gene calls are TRBV5-1 and TRBJ2-1; perhaps TRBD1 as D (6 bases). This CDR3 is built from 13 residues. CDR1 and CDR2 (germline): SGHRS, YFSETQ. Deletions cut 1 base from V and 8 bases from J, with 10 bases between. The CDR3 region is CASSLLRGDEQFF. The CDR3 bases are TGCGCCAGCAGCTTGCTCAGGGGAGATGAGCAGTTCTTC.

The CDR3 DNA sequence: TGTGCCAGCAGTTTAGTAGCGGGGGGCGGGACCGGGGAGCTGTTTTTT. Its translation: CASSLVAGGGTGELFF. The chain couples TRBV27 to TRBJ2-2; 10 nucleotides align to TRBD2. The CDR3 covers 16 residues. J was trimmed by 5 bases and V by 2 bases; bases with no gene match: 5. Germline-derived CDR1 and CDR2 are MNHEY and SMNVEV (reference sequence).

The chain recombines TRBV4-1 with TRBJ2-1; TRBD2 matches 11 bases. V trimming: 5 bases; J trimming: 6 bases; junction bases outside the gene matches: 6. The germline V gene has CDR1 MGHRA and CDR2 YSYEKL. The CDR3 is made up of 15 amino acids. This chain's CDR3 is CASSSLAGVGNEQFF. The CDR3 DNA sequence: TGCGCCAGCAGCTCACTAGCGGGGGTCGGCAATGAGCAGTTCTTC.

As DNA, the CDR3 is TGTGCCAGCAGCCAAGGGGTAGGGGACATCAATCAGCCCCAGCATTTT. Its translation is CASSQGVGDINQPQHF. This rearrangement joins TRBV4-2 to TRBJ1-5; a weak D match, TRBD1 (6 bases). Looked up from germline, CDR1 is LGHNA and CDR2 is YNFKEQ. The CDR3 spans 16 residues. The V end lost 1 base, the J end lost 3 bases, and 13 bases lay between the germline ends.

V gene TRBV6-5 combines with J gene TRBJ2-7; D is unresolved. In germline, CDR1 is MNHEY, CDR2 SVGAGI. Trimming left V 11 bases short and J 2 bases short, with 13 bases between. The CDR3 has 12 amino acids. CDR3 amino acids: CALLGTAYEQYF. Here the CDR3 DNA reads TGTGCCTTACTCGGTACGGCCTACGAGCAGTACTTC.

The V gene is TRBV9, the J gene TRBJ2-3; TRBD1 aligns across 9 bases. This CDR3 is 16 amino acids long. Losses at the gene ends were 4 bases for V and 6 bases for J; bases not matched to a gene: 12. Germline V gene sequence: CDR1 SGDLS, CDR2 YYNGEE. In DNA, the CDR3 is TGTGCCAGCAGCCCCCCCGGGGACAGGGCTTGGGATACGCAGTATTTT. Amino acids: CASSPPGDRAWDTQYF.

This clone has just one count. J is TRBJ1-1 and V is TRBV6-5, with D possibly TRBD1 on 5 matching bases. V was pared by 4 bases and J by 4 bases, with 19 bases between. CDR1 and CDR2 (germline): MNHEY, SVGAGI. The CDR3 consists of 16 residues. The CDR3 loop reads CASSSFGLPGGTEAFF. The CDR3 DNA is TGTGCCAGCAGTTCCTTCGGACTGCCGGGGGGCACTGAAGCTTTCTTT.

CDR3 sequence: CASSVGQGAFEQYF. The CDR3 coding sequence is TGTGCCAGCAGCGTAGGACAGGGGGCCTTCGAGCAGTACTTC. This chain connects TRBV9 to TRBJ2-7; TRBD1 matches at 10 bases. Unmatched junction bases numbered 3, after V lost 0 bases and J lost 6 bases. The length of the CDR3 is 14 residues. Germline-derived CDR1 and CDR2 are SGDLS and YYNGEE.

Written as DNA, the CDR3 is TGCGCCAGCAGCTTGGAAACAGGTAGAAACACTGAAGCTTTCTTT. Amino acid sequence: CASSLETGRNTEAFF. V gene TRBV5-1 combines with J gene TRBJ1-1; tentative D call: TRBD1 (5 bases). The V end lost 0 bases, the J end lost 2 bases, and 11 bases lay between the germline ends. The CDR3 spans 15 residues. Germline CDR1 and CDR2: SGHRS and YFSETQ.

The chain has TRBV7-2 and TRBJ1-1; D uncertain. The ends were cut back, 1 base at V and 0 bases at J, with 9 bases in the middle. Germline lookup yields CDR1 SGHTA and CDR2 FQGNSA. The CDR3 has 15 amino acids. This CDR3 is CASSLGGLMNTEAFF. The DNA of the CDR3 is TGTGCCAGCAGCTTAGGAGGGTTAATGAACACTGAAGCTTTCTTT. Drawing the rest from reference TRBV7-2 and TRBJ1-1, the complete variable domain is GAGVSQSPSNKVTEKGKDVELRCDPISGHTALYWYRQSLGQGLEFLIYFQGNSAPDKSGLPSDRFSAERTGGSVSTLTIQRTQQEDSAVYLCASSLGGLMNTEAFFGQGTRLTVV.

The V and J genes are TRBV29-1 and TRBJ2-7, with 10 bases aligning to TRBD1. Germline V gives CDR1 SQVTM, CDR2 ANQGSEA. The CDR3 sequence is 12 residues long. Germline trimming cut 5 bases from V and 7 bases from J; bases unmatched to any gene: 5. The CDR3 region is CSVRQGAEEQYF. In DNA form, the CDR3 reads TGCAGCGTTAGACAGGGGGCGGAAGAGCAGTACTTC.